A selection of T cell receptor beta chains follows, all from one sample in a study of shared clonotypes between healthy human individuals. Assay used: immunoSEQ multiplex PCR; TCRdb lists only in-frame clones, some missing. The table shows millions of clones, with more than 90% occurring only once. The specimen was naive CD4+ T cells sorted from blood. These receptors all come from a man younger than 35 in good health. Each CDR3 is given with its conserved first and last residue. The D gene is left open where the match is weak. Clone size is not always given. Where it is, it says once, few, many or a class for expanded clones.

j_gene,abundance,d_gene,v_gene,CDR3nt,CDR3aa
TRBJ1-2,-,-,TRBV5-4,TGTGCCAGCAGCTTGCAGGCCTTCTATGGCTACACCTTC,CASSLQAFYGYTF
TRBJ2-3,once,TRBD2,TRBV11-3,TGTGCCAGCAGCCCCCGGACTAGCGGGGGGTGGGATACGCAGTATTTT,CASSPRTSGGWDTQYF
TRBJ1-3,-,-,TRBV7-3,TGTGCCAGCAGCTTTCGGGGGGCTGGTGGAAACACCATATATTTT,CASSFRGAGGNTIYF
TRBJ1-3,-,-,TRBV19,TGTGCCAGTAGCCAGGGAGAAAACACCATATATTTT,CASSQGENTIYF
TRBJ2-5,-,-,TRBV20-1,TGCAGTGCTACTGAAGAGACCCAGTACTTC,CSATEETQYF
TRBJ1-2,-,-,TRBV28,TGTGCCAGCAGGACCTCTGGGACATATGGCTACACCTTC,CASRTSGTYGYTF
TRBJ2-4,-,-,TRBV19,TGTGCCAGTAGTAGTATCGGGGAACCGGGGTCCAAAAACATTCAGTACTTC,CASSSIGEPGSKNIQYF
TRBJ2-1,-,-,TRBV30,TGTGCCTGGGCGGGTAGACCCTACAATGAGCAGTTCTTC,CAWAGRPYNEQFF
TRBJ1-6,-,-,TRBV30,TGTGCCTGGAGTGTTGCCACCACCGTTAGATCACCCCTCCACTTT,CAWSVATTVRSPLHF
TRBJ2-3,-,TRBD2,TRBV9,TGTGCCAGCAGCGTAGCTGCCAGCGGGGGGGCATACGATACGCAGTATTTT,CASSVAASGGAYDTQYF
TRBJ2-3,-,TRBD2,TRBV30,TGTGCCTGGAGGGATCCCGTAGCGGGGGCACCTCTGGAGTATTTT,CAWRDPVAGAPLEYF
TRBJ2-5,-,-,TRBV5-1,TGCGCCAGCAGCTTGGACCCCTCGCGTACAGGGACGGAGACCCAGTACTTC,CASSLDPSRTGTETQYF
TRBJ1-1,-,TRBD1,TRBV30,TGTGCCTGGCTACAGGGGTGGGCTGAAGCTTTCTTT,CAWLQGWAEAFF
TRBJ2-7,-,-,TRBV6-1,TGTGCCAGCTCCAGAGAGGACAGAAGCTCCTACGAGCAGTACTTC,CASSREDRSSYEQYF
TRBJ2-2,-,TRBD2,TRBV7-6,TGTGCCAGCAGCTCGGGACTAGCGGGCCTCTATATCAACGGGGAGCTGTTTTTT,CASSSGLAGLYINGELFF
TRBJ2-3,once,-,TRBV10-3,TGTGCCAGTTCCGGAACCTCTAGCACAGATACGCAGTATTTT,CASSGTSSTDTQYF
TRBJ2-3,-,-,TRBV7-3,TGTGCCAGCAGCTTAACTAGCGGTGTGGATACGCAGTATTTT,CASSLTSGVDTQYF
TRBJ2-1,-,TRBD1,TRBV7-3,TGTGCCAGCAGCTTATCGGGACAGGGGTCCTACAATGAGCAGTTCTTC,CASSLSGQGSYNEQFF
TRBJ1-3,-,-,TRBV7-9,TGTGCCAGCAGCTTAGCGGCGATATCTGGAAACACCATATATTTT,CASSLAAISGNTIYF
TRBJ2-5,-,-,TRBV7-7,TGTGCTAGCAGCTTATCAGGGAGGGAGACCCAGTACTTC,CASSLSGRETQYF
TRBJ2-6,-,TRBD1,TRBV5-3,TGTGCCAGAAGCTTGAGGGTGGCACGGGACAGGGTACAAAACGGCTCTGGGGCCAACGTCCTGACTTTC,CARSLRVARDRVQNGSGANVLTF
TRBJ2-2,-,-,TRBV28,TGTGCCAGCAGTTTAGACGGGGTCACCGGGGAGCTGTTTTTT,CASSLDGVTGELFF
TRBJ2-1,-,-,TRBV30,TGTGCCTGGAGTCGAAGCGGGTATACCTACAATGAGCAGTTCTTC,CAWSRSGYTYNEQFF
TRBJ1-4,-,-,TRBV19,TGTGCCAGTATCCAGGTGCGGGGTGAAAAACTGTTTTTT,CASIQVRGEKLFF
TRBJ2-7,-,-,TRBV7-2,TGTGCCAGCAGCTTAGGGCAGGGGCTCTCCTACGAGCAGTACTTC,CASSLGQGLSYEQYF
TRBJ1-2,-,-,TRBV5-1,TGCGCCAGCAGCTTGGGCGGATCCTATGGCTACACCTTC,CASSLGGSYGYTF
TRBJ2-5,-,-,TRBV18,TGTGCCAGCTCACCAGCCAGCGGGGACAAGACCCAGTACTTC,CASSPASGDKTQYF
TRBJ2-6,-,-,TRBV5-5,TGTGCCAGCAGCTCTCCGCAGGGGTCTCCATCTGGGGCCAACGTCCTGACTTTC,CASSSPQGSPSGANVLTF
TRBJ2-2,-,TRBD1,TRBV7-2,TGTGCCAGCAGCAAACTATGGACAGGCCTGAACACCGGGGAGCTGTTTTTT,CASSKLWTGLNTGELFF
TRBJ1-4,-,-,TRBV5-4,TGTGCCAGCAGCTTTAGATCCGGACGGATTAATGAAAAACTGTTTTTT,CASSFRSGRINEKLFF
TRBJ1-1,-,-,TRBV10-3,TGTGCCATCAGTCCGGGGCGCAAAGCTTTCTTT,CAISPGRKAFF
TRBJ1-2,-,-,TRBV6-1,TGTGCCATCAGTGAAGGACCGCACTATGGCTACACCTTC,CAISEGPHYGYTF
TRBJ2-7,once,-,TRBV7-2,TGTGCCAGCAGCACTCGGAATGCCTACGAGCAGTACTTC,CASSTRNAYEQYF
TRBJ2-7,-,-,TRBV4-2,TGTGCCAGCAGCCAAGAAGGTGGGGTTCTAAACGAGCAGTACTTC,CASSQEGGVLNEQYF
TRBJ2-3,once,-,TRBV25-1,TGTGCCAGCAGTGCGAGCGTAGTTACGCAGTATTTT,CASSASVVTQYF
TRBJ2-2,-,-,TRBV30,TGTGCCTGGAGCCCTCGGACCGGGGAGCTGTTTTTT,CAWSPRTGELFF
TRBJ2-1,-,-,TRBV29-1,TGCAGCGTTGAAGATGTTGGCCTAGCCCGAGAGTTGCAGTTCTTC,CSVEDVGLARELQFF
TRBJ2-1,-,TRBD1,TRBV11-3,TGTGCCAGCAGCTTAGGGGGACAGGGGAGTGAGCAGTTCTTC,CASSLGGQGSEQFF
TRBJ1-4,once,-,TRBV19,TGTGCCAGTAACAGGATTTCTAATGAAAAACTGTTTTTT,CASNRISNEKLFF
TRBJ1-1,-,-,TRBV6-5,TGTGCCAGCAGTTACTCTGGGGGACCCAACACTGAAGCTTTCTTT,CASSYSGGPNTEAFF
TRBJ2-1,-,TRBD1,TRBV30,TGTGCCTGGGGGGGACAGCTCTACAATGAGCAGTTCTTC,CAWGGQLYNEQFF
TRBJ2-7,-,TRBD2,TRBV19,TGTGCCACCCAAAAGGCTAGCGGGACTTACGAGCAGTACTTC,CATQKASGTYEQYF
TRBJ1-5,-,TRBD1,TRBV5-3,TGTGCCAGAAGCTTGGGGACAGGTGGTCAGCCCCAGCATTTT,CARSLGTGGQPQHF
TRBJ1-4,-,-,TRBV6-1,TGTGCCAGCTCGGGGGGCCCTAATGAAAAACTGTTTTTT,CASSGGPNEKLFF
TRBJ2-7,-,TRBD1,TRBV10-3,TGTGCCATCACCGACGGACAGGGGGCCTCCTACGAGCAGTACTTC,CAITDGQGASYEQYF
TRBJ1-2,-,-,TRBV10-3,TGTGCCATCAGTGAATCCCCGTCAGGTGCCCTCTCTGGCTACACCTTC,CAISESPSGALSGYTF
TRBJ1-2,-,-,TRBV7-9,TGTGCCAGCAGCTGGCTTGATGGCTACACCTTC,CASSWLDGYTF
TRBJ2-3,-,TRBD2,TRBV6-6,TGTGCCAGCAGTTCTCTAGCTAGCGGGCTCACAGATACGCAGTATTTT,CASSSLASGLTDTQYF
TRBJ2-1,-,-,TRBV2,TGTGCCAGCAGTGCCCAACAGGTCTACAATGAGCAGTTCTTC,CASSAQQVYNEQFF
TRBJ2-2,-,-,TRBV9,TGTGCCAGCAGCGTAGCTACACTGGGCGCCGCGAACACCGGGGAGCTGTTTTTT,CASSVATLGAANTGELFF
TRBJ2-3,-,-,TRBV5-1,TGCGCCAGCAGCTTGGGTGCAGACACAGATACGCAGTATTTT,CASSLGADTDTQYF
TRBJ2-5,once,TRBD1,TRBV4-1,TGCGCCAGCAGCCCCGGACAGGGGGACTGGGAGACCCAGTACTTC,CASSPGQGDWETQYF
TRBJ2-5,-,TRBD2,TRBV5-1,TGCGCCAGCAGCACCCGGACTAGCGGGGGAGCCGTAGGAGAGACCCAGTACTTC,CASSTRTSGGAVGETQYF
TRBJ1-6,-,-,TRBV2,TGTGCCAGCAGCGCGGACGGACCCTCGGGAAATCCACCCCTCCACTTT,CASSADGPSGNPPLHF
TRBJ1-5,-,-,TRBV27,TGTGCCAGCAGTTTATACCCCTGGGGTGGCAATCAGCCCCAGCATTTT,CASSLYPWGGNQPQHF
TRBJ1-2,once,TRBD1,TRBV10-3,TGTGCCATCAGCCAGAGCACAGGGGGCATAAATGGCTACACCTTC,CAISQSTGGINGYTF
TRBJ1-1,few,-,TRBV7-9,TGTGCCAGCAGCCTCGACTTGAACACTGAAGCTTTCTTT,CASSLDLNTEAFF
TRBJ2-1,once,-,TRBV2,TGTGCCAGCAGTGTTAACAATGAGCAGTTCTTC,CASSVNNEQFF
TRBJ1-5,once,-,TRBV5-1,TGCGCCAGCAGCTTGGTAGCAGGGGATCAGCCCCAGCATTTT,CASSLVAGDQPQHF
TRBJ2-2,-,TRBD2,TRBV7-7,TGTGCTAGCAGCTCCTTAGCGGGGTCTACCGGGGAGCTGTTTTTT,CASSSLAGSTGELFF